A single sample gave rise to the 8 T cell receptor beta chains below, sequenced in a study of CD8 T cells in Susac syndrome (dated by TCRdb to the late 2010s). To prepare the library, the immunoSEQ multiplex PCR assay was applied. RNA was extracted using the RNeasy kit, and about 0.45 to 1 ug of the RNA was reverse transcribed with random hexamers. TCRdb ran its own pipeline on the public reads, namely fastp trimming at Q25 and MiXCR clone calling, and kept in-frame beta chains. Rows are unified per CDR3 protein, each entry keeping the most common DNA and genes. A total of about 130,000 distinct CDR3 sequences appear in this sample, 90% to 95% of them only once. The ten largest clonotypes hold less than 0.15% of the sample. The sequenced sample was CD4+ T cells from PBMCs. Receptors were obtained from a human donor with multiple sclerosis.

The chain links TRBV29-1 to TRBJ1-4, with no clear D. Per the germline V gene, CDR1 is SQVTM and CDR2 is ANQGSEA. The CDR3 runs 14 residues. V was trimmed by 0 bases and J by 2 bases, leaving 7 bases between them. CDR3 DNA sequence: TGCAGCGTTGAAGAGATGAGGACTAATGAAAAACTGTTTTTT. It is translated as CSVEEMRTNEKLFF.

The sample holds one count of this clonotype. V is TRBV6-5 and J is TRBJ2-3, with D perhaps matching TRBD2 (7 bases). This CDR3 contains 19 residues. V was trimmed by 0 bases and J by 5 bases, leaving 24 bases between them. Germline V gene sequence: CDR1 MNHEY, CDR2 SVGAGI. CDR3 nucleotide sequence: TGTGCCAGCAGTTACTCGGGACTTGCGGGGGCCCCGGCATTAGATACGCAGTATTTT. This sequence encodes CASSYSGLAGAPALDTQYF.

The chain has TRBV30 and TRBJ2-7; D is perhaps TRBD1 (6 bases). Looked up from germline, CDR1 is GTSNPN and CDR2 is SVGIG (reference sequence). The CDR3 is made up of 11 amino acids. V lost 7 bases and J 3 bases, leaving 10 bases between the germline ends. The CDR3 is CAFSTGYEQYF. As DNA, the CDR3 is TGTGCCTTCTCGACAGGCTACGAGCAGTACTTC.

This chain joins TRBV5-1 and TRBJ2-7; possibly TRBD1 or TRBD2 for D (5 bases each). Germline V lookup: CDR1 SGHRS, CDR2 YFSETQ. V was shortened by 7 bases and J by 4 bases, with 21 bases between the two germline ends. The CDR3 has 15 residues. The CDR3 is CASHELGTAMYEQYF. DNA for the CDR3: TGCGCCAGCCACGAGCTCGGGACGGCTATGTACGAGCAGTACTTC.

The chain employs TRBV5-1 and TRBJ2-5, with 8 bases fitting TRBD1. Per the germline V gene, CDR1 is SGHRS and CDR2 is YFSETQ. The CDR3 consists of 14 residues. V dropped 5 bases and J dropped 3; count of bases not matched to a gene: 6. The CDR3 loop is CASRGTGREETQYF. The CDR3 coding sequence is TGCGCCAGCAGGGGGACAGGCCGTGAAGAGACCCAGTACTTC.

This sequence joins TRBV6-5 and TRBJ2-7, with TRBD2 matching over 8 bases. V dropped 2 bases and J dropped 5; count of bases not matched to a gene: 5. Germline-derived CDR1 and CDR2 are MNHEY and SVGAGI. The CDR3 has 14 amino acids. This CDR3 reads CASSYQRGIHEQYF. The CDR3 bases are TGTGCCAGCAGTTACCAGCGGGGGATCCACGAGCAGTACTTC.

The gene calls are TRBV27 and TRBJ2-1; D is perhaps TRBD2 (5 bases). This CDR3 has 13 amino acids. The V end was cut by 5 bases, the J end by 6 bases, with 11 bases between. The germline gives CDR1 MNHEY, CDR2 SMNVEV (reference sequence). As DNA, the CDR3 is TGTGCCAGCAGTCCCGGACTTATCAATGAGCAGTTCTTC. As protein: CASSPGLINEQFF.

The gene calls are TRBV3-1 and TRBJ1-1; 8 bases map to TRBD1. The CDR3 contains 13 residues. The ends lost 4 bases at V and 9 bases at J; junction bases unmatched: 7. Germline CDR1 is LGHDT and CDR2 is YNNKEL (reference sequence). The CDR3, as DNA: TGTGCCAGCAGCCGAAGCGACAGGGGCAAAGCTTTCTTT. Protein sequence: CASSRSDRGKAFF.